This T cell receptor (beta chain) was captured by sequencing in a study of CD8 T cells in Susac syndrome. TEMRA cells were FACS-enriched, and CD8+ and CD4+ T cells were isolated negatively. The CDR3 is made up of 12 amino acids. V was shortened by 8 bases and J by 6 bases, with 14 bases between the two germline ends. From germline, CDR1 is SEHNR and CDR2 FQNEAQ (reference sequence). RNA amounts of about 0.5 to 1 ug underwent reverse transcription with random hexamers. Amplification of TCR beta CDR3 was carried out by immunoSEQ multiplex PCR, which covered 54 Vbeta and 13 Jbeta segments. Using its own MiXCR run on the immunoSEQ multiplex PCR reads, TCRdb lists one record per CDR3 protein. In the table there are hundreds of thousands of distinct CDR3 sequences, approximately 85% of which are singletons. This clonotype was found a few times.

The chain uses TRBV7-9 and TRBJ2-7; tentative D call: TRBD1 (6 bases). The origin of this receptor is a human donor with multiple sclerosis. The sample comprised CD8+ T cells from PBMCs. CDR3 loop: CASETRGGEQYF. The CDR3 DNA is TGTGCCAGCGAAACGCGAGGGGGCGAGCAGTACTTC.